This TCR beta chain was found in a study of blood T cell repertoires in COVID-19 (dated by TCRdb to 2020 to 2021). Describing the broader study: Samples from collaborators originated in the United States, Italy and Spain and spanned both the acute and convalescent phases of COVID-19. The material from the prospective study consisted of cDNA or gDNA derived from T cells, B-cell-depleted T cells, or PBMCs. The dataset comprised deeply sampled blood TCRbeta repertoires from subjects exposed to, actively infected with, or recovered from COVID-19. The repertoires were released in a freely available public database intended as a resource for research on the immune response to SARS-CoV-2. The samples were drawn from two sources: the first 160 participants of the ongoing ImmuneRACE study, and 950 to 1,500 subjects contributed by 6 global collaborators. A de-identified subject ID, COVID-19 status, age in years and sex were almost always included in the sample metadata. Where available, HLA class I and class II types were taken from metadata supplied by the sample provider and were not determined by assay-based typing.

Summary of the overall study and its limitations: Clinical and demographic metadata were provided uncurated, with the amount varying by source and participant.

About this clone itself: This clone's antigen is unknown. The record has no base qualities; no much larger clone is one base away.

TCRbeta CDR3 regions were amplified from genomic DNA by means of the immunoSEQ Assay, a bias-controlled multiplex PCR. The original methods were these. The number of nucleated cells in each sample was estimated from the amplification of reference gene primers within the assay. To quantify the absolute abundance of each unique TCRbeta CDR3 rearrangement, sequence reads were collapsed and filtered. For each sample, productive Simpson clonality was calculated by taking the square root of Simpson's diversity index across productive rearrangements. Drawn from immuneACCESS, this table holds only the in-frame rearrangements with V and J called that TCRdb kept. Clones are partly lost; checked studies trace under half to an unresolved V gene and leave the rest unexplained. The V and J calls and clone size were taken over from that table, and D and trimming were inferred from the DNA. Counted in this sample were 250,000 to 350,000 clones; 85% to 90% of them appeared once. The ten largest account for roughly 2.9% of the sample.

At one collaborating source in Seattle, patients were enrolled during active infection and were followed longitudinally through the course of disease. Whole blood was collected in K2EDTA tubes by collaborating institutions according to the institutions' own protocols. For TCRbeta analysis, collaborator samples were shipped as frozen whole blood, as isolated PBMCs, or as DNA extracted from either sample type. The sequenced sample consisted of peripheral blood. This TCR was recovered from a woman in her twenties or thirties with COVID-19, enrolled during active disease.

The nucleotide sequence reads TGTGCCAGCAGCCGTACAGGGATCGACGAGCAGTACTTC. It codes for CASSRTGIDEQYF. Recombination linked TRBV5-4 to TRBJ2-7, and the D gene may be TRBD1, 6 bases matching. The germline V gene (reference sequence) specifies SGHNT as CDR1 and YYREEE as CDR2. V drops 4 bases and J drops 5 bases, leaving 13 bases in between. CDR3 length: 13 amino acids, cysteine to phenylalanine. Kept here is only the CDR3 DNA, which spans 39 bases and is read in frame from base 1.